This T cell receptor beta chain was profiled in a study of Ad26.COV2.S vaccination and SARS-CoV-2 variants. The overall study: Each vaccinee took Ad26.COV2.S intramuscularly, once or twice 56 days apart.

The sample's treatment: some 20 received Ad26.COV2.S at low or high dose, single or two shots; several received placebo; per-sample allocation not given. Sampling happened 63 days after the first vaccine or placebo injection. The donor was a Boston adult aged 18-55 years. CDR3 size: 11 residues. Trimming stripped 1 base from V and 3 bases from J, with 0 bases between. CDR1 is MNHNS, CDR2 SASEGT, per germline. The data were produced by immunoSEQ multiplex PCR, yet TCRdb's version contains in-frame clones alone and is incomplete. This table has about 480,000 clones, roughly nine tenths appearing once. The chain recombines TRBV6-1 with TRBJ2-5; D ambiguous. The TCR sequence derives from a person aged 18-60 years who received the Ad26.COV2.S COVID-19 vaccine or a placebo. The source material was peripheral blood, sampled in a trial of Ad26.COV2.S vaccine versus placebo. CDR3 bases: TGTGCCAGCAGTGAAGAAGAGACCCAGTACTTC. Translation: CASSEEETQYF.